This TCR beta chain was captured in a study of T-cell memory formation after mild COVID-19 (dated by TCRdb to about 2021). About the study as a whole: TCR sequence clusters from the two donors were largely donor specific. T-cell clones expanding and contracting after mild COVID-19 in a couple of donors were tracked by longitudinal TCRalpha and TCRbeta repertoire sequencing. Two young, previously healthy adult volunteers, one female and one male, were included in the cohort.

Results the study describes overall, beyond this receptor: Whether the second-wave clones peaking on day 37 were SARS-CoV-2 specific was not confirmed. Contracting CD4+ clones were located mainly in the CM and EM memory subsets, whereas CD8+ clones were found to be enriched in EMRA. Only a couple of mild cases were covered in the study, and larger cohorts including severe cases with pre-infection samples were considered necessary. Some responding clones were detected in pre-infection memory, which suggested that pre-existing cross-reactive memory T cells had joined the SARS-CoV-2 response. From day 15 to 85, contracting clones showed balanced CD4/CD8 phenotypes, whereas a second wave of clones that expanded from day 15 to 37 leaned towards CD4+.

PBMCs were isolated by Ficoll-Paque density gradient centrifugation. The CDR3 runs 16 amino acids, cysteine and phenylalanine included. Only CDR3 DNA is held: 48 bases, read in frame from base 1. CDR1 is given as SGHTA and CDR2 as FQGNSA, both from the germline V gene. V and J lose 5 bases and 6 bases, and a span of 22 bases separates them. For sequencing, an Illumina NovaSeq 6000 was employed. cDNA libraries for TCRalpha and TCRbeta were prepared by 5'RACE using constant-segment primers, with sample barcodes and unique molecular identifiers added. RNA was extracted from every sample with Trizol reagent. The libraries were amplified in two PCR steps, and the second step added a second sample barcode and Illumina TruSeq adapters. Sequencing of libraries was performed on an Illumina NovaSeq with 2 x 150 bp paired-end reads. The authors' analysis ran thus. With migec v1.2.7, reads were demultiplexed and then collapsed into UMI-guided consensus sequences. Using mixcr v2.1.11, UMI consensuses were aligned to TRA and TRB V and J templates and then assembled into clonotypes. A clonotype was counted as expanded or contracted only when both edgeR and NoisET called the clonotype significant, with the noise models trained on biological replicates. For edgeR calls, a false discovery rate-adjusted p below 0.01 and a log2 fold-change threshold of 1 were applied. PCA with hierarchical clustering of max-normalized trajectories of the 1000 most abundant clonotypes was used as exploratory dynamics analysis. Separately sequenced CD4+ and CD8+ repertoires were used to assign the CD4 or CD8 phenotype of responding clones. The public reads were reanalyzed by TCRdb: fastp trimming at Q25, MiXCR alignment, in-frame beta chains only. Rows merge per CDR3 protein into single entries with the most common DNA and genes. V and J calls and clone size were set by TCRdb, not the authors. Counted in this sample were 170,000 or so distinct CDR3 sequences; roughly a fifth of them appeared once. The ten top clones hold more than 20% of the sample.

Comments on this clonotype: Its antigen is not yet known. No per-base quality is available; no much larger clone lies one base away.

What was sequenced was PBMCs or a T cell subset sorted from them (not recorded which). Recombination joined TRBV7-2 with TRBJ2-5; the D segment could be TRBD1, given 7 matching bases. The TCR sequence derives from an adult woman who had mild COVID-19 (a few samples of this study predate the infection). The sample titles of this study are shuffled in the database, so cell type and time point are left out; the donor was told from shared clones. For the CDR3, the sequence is CASSPSDMTGIKTQYF. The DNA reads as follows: TGTGCCAGCAGCCCTAGCGATATGACAGGGATAAAGACCCAGTACTTC.